This T cell receptor beta chain emerged from a study of T cell responses to AZD1222 COVID-19 vaccine. For the study at large: Pooled samples include second doses given at about 4 or 12 weeks. Whole-study results and caveats: There were mostly white British donors and more females than males, and clonal diversity was possibly underestimated. The breadth and depth of Spike-specific TCRs increased once two AZD1222 doses had been given. Regions 160-218 and 743-854 held dominance among vaccine-associated CD4 TCRs, which spanned spike.

Unmatched junction bases numbered 8, after V lost 4 bases and J lost 3 bases. The CDR3 consists of 15 residues. Germline V gives CDR1 MDHEN, CDR2 SYDVKM. Repertoires were generated with immunoSEQ multiplex PCR, while TCRdb's copy carries only in-frame clones and drops some. This sample yields fewer than 200,000 clones, of which 70% to 90% are seen a single time; 5% to 7% belongs to the top ten. With regard to this clone: Antigen specificity is unknown.

The rearrangement links TRBV28 to TRBJ2-7, with TRBD2 matching 8 bases. This TCR derives from an adult in good health. Sequencing was performed on peripheral blood, taken on day 0 of AZD1222 vaccination. In nucleotides, the CDR3 is TGTGCCAGCAGTTCCGCAACACTAGCGGACTACGAGCAGTACTTC. Protein sequence: CASSSATLADYEQYF.